This T cell receptor (beta chain) was found in a study of T cell responses to AZD1222 COVID-19 vaccine. Comments on this clone: The antigen remains undetermined.

Using immunoSEQ multiplex PCR, the repertoire was profiled, and TCRdb retains in-frame clones only, with some absent. The sample has roughly 150,000 clones, more than 90% seen once. Findings of the study overall: Increases in Spike-specific TCR breadth and depth were seen after two AZD1222 doses.

This CDR3 is 15 amino acids long. Germline values: CDR1 SGHAT, CDR2 FQNNGV. V was pared by 2 bases and J by 7 bases, with 15 bases between. Specimen: peripheral blood, collected on day 0 of AZD1222 vaccination. The TCR comes from an adult in good health. The chain has TRBV11-2 and TRBJ2-1, with a possible D match to TRBD1 (8 bases). CDR3 protein: CASSLRTGRGNEQFF. The CDR3 nucleotides are TGTGCCAGCAGCTTAAGGACAGGGAGGGGGAATGAGCAGTTCTTC. The variable domain in full, completed from reference TRBV11-2 and TRBJ2-1, reads EAGVAQSPRYKIIEKRQSVAFWCNPISGHATLYWYQQILGQGPKLLIQFQNNGVVDDSQLPKDRFSAERLKGVDSTLKIQPAKLEDSAVYLCASSLRTGRGNEQFFGPGTRLTVL.